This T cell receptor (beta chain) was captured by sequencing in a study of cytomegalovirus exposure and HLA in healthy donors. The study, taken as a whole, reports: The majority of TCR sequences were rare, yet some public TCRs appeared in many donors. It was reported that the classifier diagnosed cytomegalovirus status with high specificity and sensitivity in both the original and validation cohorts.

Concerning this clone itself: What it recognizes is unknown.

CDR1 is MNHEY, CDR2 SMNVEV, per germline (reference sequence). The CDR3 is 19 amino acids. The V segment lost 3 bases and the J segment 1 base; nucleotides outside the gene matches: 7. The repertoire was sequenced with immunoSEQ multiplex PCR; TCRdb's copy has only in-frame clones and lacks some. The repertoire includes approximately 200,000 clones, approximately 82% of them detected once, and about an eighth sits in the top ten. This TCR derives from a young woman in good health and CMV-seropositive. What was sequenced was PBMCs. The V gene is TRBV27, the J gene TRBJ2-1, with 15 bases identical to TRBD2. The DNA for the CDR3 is TGTGCCAGCAGTTTCAGGTGGACTAGCGGGAGGGGGTCCTACAATGAGCAGTTCTTC. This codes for CASSFRWTSGRGSYNEQFF.